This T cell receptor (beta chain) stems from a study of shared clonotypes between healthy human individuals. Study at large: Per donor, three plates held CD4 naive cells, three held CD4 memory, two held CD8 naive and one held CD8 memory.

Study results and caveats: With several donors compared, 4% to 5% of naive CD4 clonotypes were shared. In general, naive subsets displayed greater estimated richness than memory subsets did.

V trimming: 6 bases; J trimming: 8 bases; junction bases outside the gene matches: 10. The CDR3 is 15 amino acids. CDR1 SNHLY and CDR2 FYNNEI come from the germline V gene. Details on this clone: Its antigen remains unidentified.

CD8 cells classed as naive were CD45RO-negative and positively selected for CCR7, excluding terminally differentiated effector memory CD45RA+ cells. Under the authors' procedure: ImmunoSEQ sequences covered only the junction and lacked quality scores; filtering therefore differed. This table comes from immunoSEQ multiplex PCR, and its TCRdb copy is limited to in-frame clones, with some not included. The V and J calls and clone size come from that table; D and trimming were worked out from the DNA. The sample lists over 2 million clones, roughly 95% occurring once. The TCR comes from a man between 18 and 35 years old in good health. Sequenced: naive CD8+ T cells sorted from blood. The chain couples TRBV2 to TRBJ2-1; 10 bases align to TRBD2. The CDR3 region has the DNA TGTGCCAGCAGCGATTTTACTAGCGGGAAGGATGAGCAGTTCTTC. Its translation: CASSDFTSGKDEQFF.